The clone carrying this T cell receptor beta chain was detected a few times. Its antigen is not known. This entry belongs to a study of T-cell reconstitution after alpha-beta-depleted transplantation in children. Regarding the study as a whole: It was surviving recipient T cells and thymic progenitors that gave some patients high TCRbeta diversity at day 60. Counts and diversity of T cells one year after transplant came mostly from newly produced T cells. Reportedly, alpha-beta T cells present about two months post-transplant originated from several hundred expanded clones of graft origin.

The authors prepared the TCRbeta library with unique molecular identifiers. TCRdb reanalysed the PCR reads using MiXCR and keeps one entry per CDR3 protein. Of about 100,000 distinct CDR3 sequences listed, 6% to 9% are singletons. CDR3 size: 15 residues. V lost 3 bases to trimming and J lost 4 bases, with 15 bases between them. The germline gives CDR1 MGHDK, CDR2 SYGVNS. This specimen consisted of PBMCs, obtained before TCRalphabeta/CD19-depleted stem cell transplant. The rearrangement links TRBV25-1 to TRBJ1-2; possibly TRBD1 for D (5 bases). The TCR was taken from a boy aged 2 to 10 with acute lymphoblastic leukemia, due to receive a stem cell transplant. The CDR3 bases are TGTGCCAGCAGTGACTCTAGGGGTCAGTTCTATGGCTACACCTTC. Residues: CASSDSRGQFYGYTF.